A selection of T cell receptor beta chains follows, all from one sample in a study of identifying expanded T cells in peripheral blood. Using immunoSEQ multiplex PCR, the repertoire was profiled, and TCRdb retains in-frame clones only, with some absent. Among 95,000 to 100,000 clones listed, roughly 85% were seen once. Sequenced: blood. These receptors all come from a person between 18 and 75 years old in good health. Each CDR3 is given with its conserved first and last residue. Each record gives: D gene, J gene, V gene, clone size, CDR3 protein, CDR3 DNA. The D gene is left open where the match is weak. Expanded clones get a size class; other rows say once, few or many, or leave the size out.

d_gene: .
j_gene: TRBJ1-3
v_gene: TRBV7-2
abundance: .
CDR3aa: CASSLGSGNTIYF
CDR3nt: TGTGCCAGCAGCTTAGGTTCTGGAAACACCATATATTTT

d_gene: TRBD2
j_gene: TRBJ2-4
v_gene: TRBV7-2
abundance: .
CDR3aa: CASSFLHGGAGNIQYF
CDR3nt: TGTGCCAGCAGCTTTCTGCACGGGGGGGCTGGAAACATTCAGTACTTC

d_gene: .
j_gene: TRBJ2-1
v_gene: TRBV18
abundance: .
CDR3aa: CASSPLQDNEQFF
CDR3nt: TGTGCCAGCTCACCTCTACAGGACAATGAGCAGTTCTTC

d_gene: .
j_gene: TRBJ1-5
v_gene: TRBV30
abundance: .
CDR3aa: CAWSSGSRVWNQPQHF
CDR3nt: TGTGCCTGGAGCTCCGGGTCCAGGGTTTGGAATCAGCCCCAGCATTTT

d_gene: .
j_gene: TRBJ1-1
v_gene: TRBV4-3
abundance: .
CDR3aa: CASSQASRGGTEAFF
CDR3nt: TGCGCCAGCAGCCAAGCGTCGAGGGGAGGGACTGAAGCTTTCTTT

d_gene: TRBD1
j_gene: TRBJ2-5
v_gene: TRBV6-5
abundance: .
CDR3aa: CASSYYRGQETQYF
CDR3nt: TGTGCCAGCAGTTACTACAGGGGGCAAGAGACCCAGTACTTC

d_gene: .
j_gene: TRBJ1-1
v_gene: TRBV28
abundance: many
CDR3aa: CASKGDLNTEAFF
CDR3nt: TGTGCCAGCAAGGGGGATCTGAACACTGAAGCTTTCTTT

d_gene: TRBD1
j_gene: TRBJ2-1
v_gene: TRBV25-1
abundance: .
CDR3aa: CASMGAGTGRYEQFF
CDR3nt: TGTGCCAGCATGGGGGCCGGGACAGGGCGGTATGAGCAGTTCTTC

d_gene: .
j_gene: TRBJ1-2
v_gene: TRBV7-8
abundance: .
CDR3aa: CASSLASNYGYTF
CDR3nt: TGTGCCAGCAGCTTAGCCAGTAACTATGGCTACACCTTC

d_gene: .
j_gene: TRBJ1-2
v_gene: TRBV9
abundance: .
CDR3aa: CASSDGTMMIGYTF
CDR3nt: TGTGCCAGCAGCGATGGAACCATGATGATCGGCTACACCTTC

d_gene: TRBD1
j_gene: TRBJ2-7
v_gene: TRBV6-5
abundance: once
CDR3aa: CASSYASTGGRNEQYF
CDR3nt: TGTGCCAGCAGTTACGCATCAACAGGGGGCCGAAACGAGCAGTACTTC

d_gene: .
j_gene: TRBJ2-2
v_gene: TRBV11-3
abundance: once
CDR3aa: CASSLRGTGTGELFF
CDR3nt: TGTGCCAGCAGCTTACGGGGGACGGGCACCGGGGAGCTGTTTTTT

d_gene: .
j_gene: TRBJ2-7
v_gene: TRBV19
abundance: .
CDR3aa: CASSFSALMEQYF
CDR3nt: TGTGCCAGTAGTTTCTCCGCGCTGATGGAGCAGTACTTC

d_gene: .
j_gene: TRBJ2-2
v_gene: TRBV6-5
abundance: .
CDR3aa: CASRSSDTGELFF
CDR3nt: TGTGCCAGCCGTTCCAGCGACACCGGGGAGCTGTTTTTT

d_gene: TRBD1
j_gene: TRBJ2-3
v_gene: TRBV7-9
abundance: .
CDR3aa: CASSLVVSGQGTDTQYF
CDR3nt: TGTGCCAGCAGCTTAGTTGTGAGCGGACAGGGCACAGATACGCAGTATTTT

d_gene: .
j_gene: TRBJ2-7
v_gene: TRBV6-5
abundance: .
CDR3aa: CASSPSEFYYEQYF
CDR3nt: TGTGCCAGCAGCCCCTCGGAGTTCTACTACGAGCAGTACTTC

d_gene: .
j_gene: TRBJ1-6
v_gene: TRBV9
abundance: .
CDR3aa: CASSVEGGHNSPLHF
CDR3nt: TGTGCCAGCAGCGTAGAGGGGGGTCATAATTCACCCCTCCACTTT

d_gene: .
j_gene: TRBJ2-7
v_gene: TRBV2
abundance: .
CDR3aa: CASRGSYEQYF
CDR3nt: TGTGCCAGCAGGGGGTCCTACGAGCAGTACTTC

d_gene: .
j_gene: TRBJ2-5
v_gene: TRBV10-3
abundance: .
CDR3aa: CAISESGEGGETQYF
CDR3nt: TGTGCCATCAGTGAGTCAGGGGAAGGGGGAGAGACCCAGTACTTC

d_gene: .
j_gene: TRBJ2-3
v_gene: TRBV11-2
abundance: .
CDR3aa: CASSPIWGGAGDTQYF
CDR3nt: TGTGCCAGCAGCCCGATCTGGGGGGGGGCGGGAGATACGCAGTATTTT

d_gene: .
j_gene: TRBJ1-1
v_gene: TRBV9
abundance: .
CDR3aa: CASSVGLGRRAFF
CDR3nt: TGTGCCAGCAGCGTAGGATTAGGAAGGAGGGCTTTCTTT

d_gene: .
j_gene: TRBJ2-7
v_gene: TRBV19
abundance: .
CDR3aa: CASSSDRSSIYYEQYF
CDR3nt: TGTGCCAGTAGTTCCGACAGGTCCTCAATCTACTACGAGCAGTACTTC

d_gene: .
j_gene: TRBJ1-1
v_gene: TRBV19
abundance: .
CDR3aa: CASRFGNTEAFF
CDR3nt: TGTGCCAGCAGGTTTGGGAACACTGAAGCTTTCTTT

d_gene: .
j_gene: TRBJ1-2
v_gene: TRBV2
abundance: once
CDR3aa: CASRIRGRGWDGYTF
CDR3nt: TGTGCCAGCAGGATTAGGGGAAGGGGATGGGATGGCTACACCTTC

d_gene: .
j_gene: TRBJ2-3
v_gene: TRBV6-6
abundance: .
CDR3aa: CASSYPDTQYF
CDR3nt: TGTGCCAGCAGTTACCCAGATACGCAGTATTTT

d_gene: TRBD1
j_gene: TRBJ2-1
v_gene: TRBV11-2
abundance: .
CDR3aa: CASSFQGANEQFF
CDR3nt: TGTGCCAGCAGCTTTCAGGGGGCAAATGAGCAGTTCTTC

d_gene: .
j_gene: TRBJ2-2
v_gene: TRBV10-3
abundance: .
CDR3aa: CAISRVGVRTGELFF
CDR3nt: TGTGCCATCTCCCGGGTCGGGGTGCGGACCGGGGAGCTGTTTTTT

d_gene: .
j_gene: TRBJ1-1
v_gene: TRBV29-1
abundance: .
CDR3aa: CSVERRGTEAFF
CDR3nt: TGCAGCGTTGAGCGGAGGGGCACTGAGGCTTTCTTT

d_gene: TRBD2
j_gene: TRBJ2-7
v_gene: TRBV7-2
abundance: .
CDR3aa: CASRQLAGGFYEQYF
CDR3nt: TGTGCCAGCAGACAACTAGCGGGAGGATTCTACGAGCAGTACTTC

d_gene: .
j_gene: TRBJ1-2
v_gene: TRBV4-1
abundance: .
CDR3aa: CASSPGEGYGYTF
CDR3nt: TGCGCCAGCAGCCCTGGCGAGGGTTATGGCTACACCTTC

d_gene: .
j_gene: TRBJ1-1
v_gene: TRBV7-2
abundance: .
CDR3aa: CASSFGGEAFF
CDR3nt: TGTGCCAGCAGCTTTGGGGGGGAAGCTTTCTTT

d_gene: TRBD1
j_gene: TRBJ1-2
v_gene: TRBV30
abundance: .
CDR3aa: CAWSLGTDVGYTF
CDR3nt: TGTGCCTGGAGCCTGGGGACAGACGTCGGCTACACCTTC

d_gene: .
j_gene: TRBJ1-1
v_gene: TRBV5-5
abundance: .
CDR3aa: CASSLDTNTEAFF
CDR3nt: TGTGCCAGCAGCCTCGACACGAACACTGAAGCTTTCTTT

d_gene: .
j_gene: TRBJ1-3
v_gene: TRBV4-1
abundance: .
CDR3aa: CASSHGTYSGNTIYF
CDR3nt: TGCGCCAGCAGCCATGGGACCTACTCTGGAAACACCATATATTTT